The 26 T cell receptor beta chains given below trace back to one sample, sequenced in a study of cytomegalovirus exposure and HLA in healthy donors. Vbeta (60) and Jbeta (13) primers were used in the PCR. Libraries were prepared by immunoSEQ multiplex PCR; TCRdb keeps only in-frame clonotypes and omits some of them. The sample contains about 130,000 clones, 83% of which appear only once. Sample: PBMCs. These receptors were collected from a girl aged 2-10 years in good health and CMV-seronegative.

The chain combines TRBV5-1 with TRBJ2-7; 9 nucleotides agree with TRBD1. The length of the CDR3 is 19 residues. CDR1 SGHRS and CDR2 YFSETQ come from the germline V gene. Losses at the gene ends were 0 bases for V and 0 bases for J; bases not matched to a gene: 13. CDR3 sequence: CASSLELGQGEGSSYEQYF. CDR3 DNA sequence: TGCGCCAGCAGCTTGGAATTGGGACAGGGAGAAGGGAGCTCCTACGAGCAGTACTTC. Variable domain in full (rest from reference TRBV5-1 and TRBJ2-7): KAGVTQTPRYLIKTRGQQVTLSCSPISGHRSVSWYQQTPGQGLQFLFEYFSETQRNKGNFPGRFSGRQFSNSRSEMNVSTLELGDSALYLCASSLELGQGEGSSYEQYFGPGTRLTVT.

This clone was recorded once. V usage is TRBV2 and J usage is TRBJ1-6; 9 nucleotides match TRBD1. V shed 5 bases, J shed 7 bases, and the junction held 21 bases outside the gene matches. Germline loops: CDR1 SNHLY, CDR2 FYNNEI. The CDR3 has 20 residues. The CDR3 sequence is CASSRPKPGQGWRTNSPLHF. Here the CDR3 DNA reads TGTGCCAGCAGTCGCCCAAAACCGGGACAGGGTTGGAGAACAAATTCACCCCTCCACTTT.

This chain uses TRBV29-1 with TRBJ2-1, with 7 bases aligning to TRBD1. Germline V gives CDR1 SQVTM, CDR2 ANQGSEA. J lost 7 bases, V lost 6 bases, and 15 bases had no gene match. The length of the CDR3 is 15 residues. The CDR3 spells CSVEPPNRGTNEQFF. Written as DNA, the CDR3 is TGCAGCGTAGAACCCCCAAACAGGGGTACAAATGAGCAGTTCTTC.

The rearrangement links TRBV10-2 to TRBJ2-7, with TRBD1 as a possible D gene (6 bases). Germline V gene sequence: CDR1 WSHSY, CDR2 SAAADI. The CDR3 is 14 amino acids. With 7 bases removed from V and 0 bases from J, the gap between germline ends came to 13 bases. DNA for the CDR3: TGCGCCAGCACAGGGGTACGGAGCTCCTACGAGCAGTACTTC. Encoded protein: CASTGVRSSYEQYF.

The chain combines TRBV6-8 with TRBJ2-2; 7 bases are shared with TRBD1. The trim removed 6 bases at V and 1 base at J, leaving 20 bases unmatched. Germline loops: CDR1 MNHGY, CDR2 SAAAGT. This CDR3 is built from 20 residues. The DNA for the CDR3 is TGTGCCAGCAGGGATAGGGGACAGCATCCCAAAATCGAGAACACCGGGGAGCTGTTTTTT. Translating it yields CASRDRGQHPKIENTGELFF.

The chain combines TRBV5-5 with TRBJ2-7; 9 bases fit TRBD1. CDR3 length: 15 residues. Germline-derived CDR1 and CDR2 are SGHKS and YYEKEE (reference sequence). After removal of 4 bases from V and 2 bases from J, the junction contained 7 bases not matched to a gene. The CDR3 DNA reads as TGTGCCAGCAGCCCCCGGACAGGGGAGACCTACGAGCAGTACTTC. This sequence encodes CASSPRTGETYEQYF.

The chain has TRBV25-1 and TRBJ2-7; TRBD2 agrees at 7 bases. The CDR3 loop spans 15 amino acids. Germline V gene lookup returns CDR1 MGHDK and CDR2 SYGVNS. The junction had 4 bases not matched to a gene; V was cut back by 0 bases and J by 2 bases. For the CDR3, the DNA is TGTGCCAGCAGTGAATATAGGGAGGGAACCTACGAGCAGTACTTC. This gives the protein CASSEYREGTYEQYF.

This clone showed up just once. This sequence joins TRBV10-2 and TRBJ2-2, with a tentative D call TRBD2 (6 bases). This CDR3 has 16 residues. Germline V gives CDR1 WSHSY, CDR2 SAAADI. Trimming shortened V by 2 bases and J by 2 bases, and 12 bases separated the two germline ends. The CDR3 coding sequence is TGCGCCAGCAGTGAGCTCGGGGGAGTCAACACCGGGGAGCTGTTTTTT. Its translation is CASSELGGVNTGELFF.

The gene calls are TRBV14 and TRBJ2-1; D perhaps matches TRBD1 (5 bases). Trimming took off 4 bases at V and 10 bases at J, with 14 bases between the two ends. The CDR3 extends over 13 amino acids. Germline values: CDR1 SGHDN, CDR2 FVKESK. This CDR3 is CASSPAPSGEQFF. As DNA, the CDR3 is TGTGCCAGCAGCCCGGCCCCTTCAGGGGAGCAGTTCTTC.

V and J are TRBV7-9 and TRBJ2-7, with D perhaps TRBD2 (5 bases). The germline V gene has CDR1 SEHNR and CDR2 FQNEAQ (reference sequence). This CDR3 is 14 amino acids long. The V and J ends lost 5 bases and 2 bases respectively, with 13 bases between them. The CDR3 coding sequence is TGTGCCAGCAGCCCTGGACTTCAGGCCTACGAGCAGTACTTC. Residues: CASSPGLQAYEQYF. The whole variable domain, remainder taken from reference TRBV7-9 and TRBJ2-7, is DTGVSQNPRHKITKRGQNVTFRCDPISEHNRLYWYRQTLGQGPEFLTYFQNEAQLEKSRLLSDRFSAERPKGSFSTLEIQRTEQGDSAMYLCASSPGLQAYEQYFGPGTRLTVT.

The chain couples TRBV18 to TRBJ2-3; the D is unclear. This CDR3 contains 13 residues. Germline CDR1 is KGHSH and CDR2 is LQKENI. Deletions cut 6 bases from V and 2 bases from J, with 9 bases between. CDR3: CASSQRYTDTQYF. The CDR3 nucleotides are TGTGCCAGCTCTCAACGCTACACAGATACGCAGTATTTT.

In this sample, this clone turned up a few times. This chain connects TRBV4-1 to TRBJ1-1, with D hard to call. Germline V gives CDR1 MGHRA, CDR2 YSYEKL. CDR3 length: 15 residues. V lost 2 bases and J lost 1, with 11 bases in between. The CDR3 DNA reads TGCGCCAGCAGCCAACCCTGGAGTAAGAACACTGAAGCTTTCTTT. It is translated as CASSQPWSKNTEAFF.

V and J are TRBV7-9 and TRBJ2-5; the D gene is possibly TRBD2 (5 bases). Trimming cost V 0 bases and J 1 base, with 6 bases left between them. CDR1 is SEHNR and CDR2 is FQNEAQ in the germline V gene (reference sequence). The CDR3 consists of 14 residues. This CDR3 is CASSLAGSQETQYF. As DNA, the CDR3 is TGTGCCAGCAGCTTAGCGGGGAGCCAAGAGACCCAGTACTTC.

To note about this clone: The junction differs from germline at one of its ends, possibly a read error. This rearrangement joins TRBV7-7 to TRBJ2-5; D unclear. The CDR3 consists of 15 residues. The germline gives CDR1 SSHAT, CDR2 FNYEAQ (reference sequence). Here the CDR3 reads CASSPRGDLQETQYF. In nucleotides, the CDR3 is TGTGCTAGCAGCCCGAGAGGAGACCTCCAAGAGACCCAGTACTTC.

V and J are TRBV13 and TRBJ1-1; the D is unclear. V shed 0 bases and J shed 3 bases, with 14 bases lying between them. The V gene's germline CDR1 is PRHDT and CDR2 FYEKMQ (reference sequence). The CDR3 has 16 amino acids. For the CDR3, the DNA is TGTGCCAGCAGCTTAGGGGGCGAGGGTGTGGACACTGAAGCTTTCTTT. Protein product: CASSLGGEGVDTEAFF.

The CDR3, as DNA: TGTGCCAGCCTGGGACACCCGGCCCACGAGCAGTACTTC. Translated: CASLGHPAHEQYF. This chain joins TRBV25-1 and TRBJ2-7; D perhaps matches TRBD1 (6 bases). V lost 8 bases, J lost 5 bases, and 16 bases lay in between. The germline V gene has CDR1 MGHDK and CDR2 SYGVNS. This CDR3 region has 13 residues.

The J gene is TRBJ2-1, the V gene TRBV27, with TRBD2 identical over 7 bases. The CDR3 contains 17 residues. V lost 0 bases to trimming and J lost 7 bases; unmatched junction nucleotides: 12. Germline V gene sequence: CDR1 MNHEY, CDR2 SMNVEV (reference sequence). CDR3 in DNA: TGTGCCAGCAGTTTATCCGGGGGGTTTGGGTATCTGAATGAGCAGTTCTTC. Its translation: CASSLSGGFGYLNEQFF.

The rearrangement links TRBV7-2 to TRBJ1-1, with 7 bases identical to TRBD1. CDR3 size: 14 residues. In germline, CDR1 is SGHTA, CDR2 FQGNSA. The trim removed 5 bases at V and 1 base at J, leaving 4 bases unmatched. The CDR3 loop is CASSRRTGNTEAFF. DNA for the CDR3: TGTGCCAGCAGCCGACGGACAGGGAACACTGAAGCTTTCTTT.

The rearrangement uses TRBV28 and TRBJ1-1; D uncertain. V gave up 7 bases and J gave up 4 bases, with 10 bases separating them. Germline V gene data show CDR1 as MDHEN and CDR2 as SYDVKM. This CDR3 region has 12 residues. This CDR3 reads CASKEVSTEAFF. The DNA of the CDR3 is TGTGCCAGCAAGGAGGTGAGCACTGAAGCTTTCTTT. The entire variable domain, with the rest obtained from reference TRBV28 and TRBJ1-1, is as follows: DVKVTQSSRYLVKRTGEKVFLECVQDMDHENMFWYRQDPGLGLRLIYFSYDVKMKEKGDIPEGYSVSREKKERFSLILESASTNQTSMYLCASKEVSTEAFFGQGTRLTVV.

V is TRBV4-1 and J is TRBJ2-5; D perhaps matches TRBD1 (6 bases). This CDR3 has 15 amino acids. Germline V gives CDR1 MGHRA, CDR2 YSYEKL. The V end was cut by 0 bases, the J end by 5 bases, with 13 bases between. In nucleotides, the CDR3 is TGCGCCAGCAGCCAAGAAAGACAGGCCGGGGAGACCCAGTACTTC. Its protein product is CASSQERQAGETQYF.

The chain couples TRBV11-2 to TRBJ2-5, with D tentatively TRBD2 (6 bases). The CDR3 contains 15 residues. The germline V gene has CDR1 SGHAT and CDR2 FQNNGV. Between the trimmed V and J ends, which lost 5 bases and 2 bases, there was a span of 15 bases. CDR3 loop: CASSRVRLAQETQYF. CDR3 DNA: TGTGCCAGCAGCCGAGTCAGGCTAGCGCAAGAGACCCAGTACTTC.

Written as DNA, the CDR3 is TGTGCCAGCAGGACAGGGGGCACGAATGAGCAGTTCTTC. Translation gives CASRTGGTNEQFF. This chain joins TRBV6-1 and TRBJ2-1, with 10 bases identical to TRBD1. CDR1 is MNHNS, CDR2 SASEGT, per germline. J lost 7 bases, V lost 6 bases, and 3 bases had no gene match. This CDR3 is built from 13 residues.

This rearrangement joins TRBV6-1 to TRBJ2-7, with D perhaps matching TRBD2 (6 bases). CDR1 is MNHNS and CDR2 is SASEGT in the germline V gene. The CDR3 loop spans 14 amino acids. Deletions cut 2 bases from V and 5 bases from J, with 13 bases between. CDR3 sequence (DNA): TGTGCCAGCAGTGAAATGGGGCGGGGCCACGAGCAGTACTTC. Translation: CASSEMGRGHEQYF.

The genes are TRBV19 and TRBJ1-1, with 7 positions matching TRBD1. V trimming: 10 bases; J trimming: 4 bases; junction bases outside the gene matches: 9. Germline loops: CDR1 LNHDA, CDR2 SQIVND (reference sequence). This CDR3 has 13 amino acids. The CDR3 protein is CATTTGVPTEAFF. Written as DNA, the CDR3 is TGTGCCACCACAACAGGGGTGCCCACTGAAGCTTTCTTT.

The rearrangement links TRBV13 to TRBJ1-1; D is possibly TRBD1 (5 bases). There are 15 residues in the CDR3. Trimming took off 2 bases at V and 1 base at J, with 11 bases between the two ends. CDR1 and CDR2 (germline): PRHDT, FYEKMQ (reference sequence). CDR3 loop: CASSLWGGRNTEAFF. CDR3 DNA sequence: TGTGCCAGCAGCTTATGGGGGGGAAGGAACACTGAAGCTTTCTTT.

This clone occurred once. J is TRBJ2-2 and V is TRBV19, with 7 bases matching TRBD1. Germline V gives CDR1 LNHDA, CDR2 SQIVND (reference sequence). The CDR3 has 15 residues. With 6 bases clipped from V and 6 bases from J, the junction kept 10 bases outside the gene matches. Written as DNA, the CDR3 is TGTGCCAGTAGAGAAACAGGGGCGGGCGCCGGGGAGCTGTTTTTT. Protein sequence: CASRETGAGAGELFF.